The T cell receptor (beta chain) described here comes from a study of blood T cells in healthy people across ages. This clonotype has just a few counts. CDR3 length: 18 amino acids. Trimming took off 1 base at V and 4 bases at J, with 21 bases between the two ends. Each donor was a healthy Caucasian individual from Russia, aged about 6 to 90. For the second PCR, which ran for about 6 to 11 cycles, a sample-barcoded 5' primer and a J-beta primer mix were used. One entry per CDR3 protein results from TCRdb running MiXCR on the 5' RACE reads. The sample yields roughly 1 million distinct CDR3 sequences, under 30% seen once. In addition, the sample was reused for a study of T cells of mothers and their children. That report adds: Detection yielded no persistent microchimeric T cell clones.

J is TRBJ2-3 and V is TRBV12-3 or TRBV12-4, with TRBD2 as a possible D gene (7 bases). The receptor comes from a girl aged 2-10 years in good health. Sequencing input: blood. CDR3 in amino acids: CASSLDMGGGASADTQYF. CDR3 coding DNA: TGTGCCAGCAGTTTAGATATGGGAGGGGGGGCGTCCGCAGATACGCAGTATTTT.